A selection of T cell receptor beta chains follows, all from one sample in a study of CD8+ T cells in alopecia areata. Some clones are missing from TCRdb's copy, which holds only in-frame ones; the method was immunoSEQ multiplex PCR. The profile shows under 350,000 clones, 55% to 75% of them singletons. Sequencing used CD4+ T cells sorted from blood, obtained at week 24, from a patient treated with tofacitinib. The source is a human donor with alopecia areata. The CDR3 runs from the conserved cysteine through the conserved F or W. D genes are given only for firm matches. Only some rows state a clone size, as once, few, many or a class for expanded clones.

>NA|TRBJ1-2|NA|TRBV7-9
TGTGCCAGCAGCCTGGCGGAAAGCAATGGCTACACCTTC
CASSLAESNGYTF
>NA|TRBJ1-1|TRBD1|TRBV25-1
TGTGCCAGCAGTGAAGGGGGCCCACTCAGGGGGCAGGACACTGAAGCTTTCTTT
CASSEGGPLRGQDTEAFF
>NA|TRBJ2-1|NA|TRBV29-1
TGCAGCGCGTCCTACAATGAGCAGTTCTTC
CSASYNEQFF
>few|TRBJ1-1|TRBD1|TRBV19
TGTGCCAGTAGTATTCTCGGACAGGACACTGAAGCTTTCTTT
CASSILGQDTEAFF
>NA|TRBJ2-7|NA|TRBV5-4
TGTGCCAGCAGCTTGATGGGGCGCGTCCACGAGCAGTACTTC
CASSLMGRVHEQYF
>NA|TRBJ2-1|TRBD1|TRBV5-1
TGCGCCAGCGCCCCCCGGGACAGCTACAATGAGCAGTTCTTC
CASAPRDSYNEQFF
>NA|TRBJ1-5|NA|TRBV25-1
TGTGCCAGCAGTGAAGGAGGTGCTAGCAATCAGCCCCAGCATTTT
CASSEGGASNQPQHF
>NA|TRBJ1-6|NA|TRBV30
TGTGCCTGGAGGGTTAGCTCCAATTCACCCCTCCACTTT
CAWRVSSNSPLHF
>few|TRBJ2-7|NA|TRBV20-1
TGCAGTGCTAGGATAGGATACGAGCAGTACTTC
CSARIGYEQYF
>NA|TRBJ1-2|TRBD1|TRBV4-3
TGCGCCAGCAGCCAAACAGGGGGTAGCTATGGCTACACCTTC
CASSQTGGSYGYTF
>NA|TRBJ2-5|NA|TRBV15
TGTGCCACCAGCAGAGATGGAGGGCCCAAGACCCAGTACTTC
CATSRDGGPKTQYF
>NA|TRBJ1-2|TRBD1|TRBV5-4
TGTGCCAGCAGCTTACCGACAGGGGGCACGGATGGCTACACCTTC
CASSLPTGGTDGYTF
>NA|TRBJ1-1|NA|TRBV27
TGTGCCAGCAGTCCCAGGGTAGGCGGGAACACTGAAGCTTTCTTT
CASSPRVGGNTEAFF
>NA|TRBJ2-5|NA|TRBV5-6
TGTGCCAGCAGCTTGGCCTCACGGTCGTACCAAGAGACCCAGTACTTC
CASSLASRSYQETQYF
>once|TRBJ2-3|NA|TRBV7-8
TGTGCCAGCAGCTTAGTACGGCGCGTGGGCACAGATACGCAGTATTTT
CASSLVRRVGTDTQYF
>NA|TRBJ2-5|TRBD1|TRBV7-7
TGTGCTAGCAGCTCCGGGACAGGTGGGGGTTGGCGGGCCCAGTACTTC
CASSSGTGGGWRAQYF
>NA|TRBJ2-3|NA|TRBV14
TGTGCCAGCAGCCAAATTGGATCCGGCAGCACAGATACGCAGTATTTT
CASSQIGSGSTDTQYF
>NA|TRBJ2-5|NA|TRBV9
TGTGCCAGCAGCGTATCCGGTACTAGTCCGGTGGAGACCCAGTACTTC
CASSVSGTSPVETQYF
>NA|TRBJ1-1|NA|TRBV25-1
TGTGCCAGCAGTGATCAGGGGAAAGAGGACACTGAAGCTTTCTTT
CASSDQGKEDTEAFF
>NA|TRBJ1-5|NA|TRBV15
TGTGCCACCAGCAGACGGGGCAGCAATCAGCCCCAGCATTTT
CATSRRGSNQPQHF
>few|TRBJ1-2|TRBD1|TRBV18
TGTGCCAGCTCTCCCGGACAGGGGGAGAATGGCTACACCTTC
CASSPGQGENGYTF
>NA|TRBJ2-5|TRBD2|TRBV6-1
TGTGCCAGCAGTGGTCAGACTAGCGGGGGCCAAGAGACCCAGTACTTC
CASSGQTSGGQETQYF
>NA|TRBJ1-3|NA|TRBV29-1
TGCAGCGTTGAAGTAGTCGGCAGGACCATATATTTT
CSVEVVGRTIYF
>NA|TRBJ1-4|NA|TRBV6-6
TGTGCCAGCAGTGTCGGAACCGGGGGGACTGAAAAACTGTTTTTT
CASSVGTGGTEKLFF
>NA|TRBJ2-1|NA|TRBV11-3
TGTGCCAGCAGCCTCGGCAGGTCACACCACAATGAGCAGTTCTTC
CASSLGRSHHNEQFF
>NA|TRBJ2-3|NA|TRBV9
TGTGCCAGCAGGGCAACCGGGACAAAGACAGATACGCAGTATTTT
CASRATGTKTDTQYF
>NA|TRBJ2-1|NA|TRBV19
TGTGCCAGTAGTACCGGCCCGGGACAAAATTTCAATGAGCAGTTCTTC
CASSTGPGQNFNEQFF